The 30 T cell receptor beta chains below come from one sample, sequenced in a study of persistence of HIV-infected CD4 T cells (dated by TCRdb to the early 2020s). The immunoSEQ hsTCRB assay version 4 in survey mode was used to sequence TCRbeta repertoires from genomic DNA. TCRdb holds this immuneACCESS table with in-frame rearrangements only. Some clones are missing; in checked studies, unresolved V genes explain under half, and the rest has no known cause. Here the sample has around 35,000 clones; about 87% occur a single time. The ten largest clones take up approximately 1.3% of the sample. Explained via the paper, the treatment or condition label denotes: suppressive antiretroviral therapy. As a nonspecific positive control representing the CD4+ T cell repertoire, the cells were stimulated with anti-CD3/anti-CD28 magnetic beads. CD4+ T cells that responded were sorted based on upregulation of both CD40 ligand and CD69.

These TCRs are of unknown antigen specificity. This material consisted of CD4+ T cells sorted from PBMCs after 18-hour stimulation, taken from a patient who received antiretroviral therapy. The cell subset or site label for this specimen denotes: CD40L+CD69+ CD4 T cells responding to anti-CD3/anti-CD28 beads, representing the overall repertoire. These receptors were collected from an adult man with HIV who was CMV-seropositive.

V usage is TRBV12-3 or TRBV12-4 and J usage is TRBJ2-7; D might be TRBD1 or TRBD2, each matching 5 bases. V dropped 6 bases and J dropped 0 bases, with 9 bases sitting between them. This CDR3 has 13 amino acids. The CDR3 DNA sequence: TGTGCCAGCAGACGGGACGACTCCTACGAGCAGTACTTC. Translated, it gives CASRRDDSYEQYF.

The rearrangement joins TRBV7-2 to TRBJ2-7, with 8 bases matching TRBD2. This CDR3 has 13 residues. Germline V gene lookup returns CDR1 SGHTA and CDR2 FQGNSA. V was pared by 6 bases and J by 6 bases, with 7 bases of the junction left unmatched. The CDR3 here is CASRPSGRGEQYF. CDR3 bases: TGTGCCAGCAGACCGAGCGGGAGAGGCGAGCAGTACTTC.

With regard to this clone: The sample has other DNA sequences that encode this CDR3 too. This rearrangement joins TRBV15 to TRBJ1-1; possible D gene TRBD1, 6 bases. Germline CDR1 is LNHNV and CDR2 is YYDKDF (reference sequence). V lost 3 bases and J lost 5, with 7 bases in between. This CDR3 is built from 12 residues. The CDR3 nucleotides read TGTGCCACCAGCAGGAGGGGGACTGAAGCTTTCTTT. Protein sequence: CATSRRGTEAFF.

V and J are TRBV30 and TRBJ1-3; 8 bases agree with TRBD1. Trimming at V came to 2 bases and at J to 3 bases, leaving 6 bases not matched to a gene. Germline V gene data show CDR1 as GTSNPN and CDR2 as SVGIG (reference sequence). The CDR3 has 15 amino acids. CDR3 nucleotides: TGTGCCTGGAGTCGAGACAGGGGTGGTGGAAACACCATATATTTT. Translated, it gives CAWSRDRGGGNTIYF.

V is TRBV7-3 and J is TRBJ2-1; no clear D. CDR3 length equals 15 residues. V lost 0 bases to trimming and J lost 7 bases, with 13 bases between them. Germline assignment: CDR1 SGHTA and CDR2 FQGTGA. CDR3 coding DNA: TGTGCCAGCAGCTTAACCGACGAGAGTAGGAATGAGCAGTTCTTC. Protein product: CASSLTDESRNEQFF.

The chain links TRBV10-3 to TRBJ2-3, with 8 bases lining up with TRBD1. The V and J ends lost 4 bases and 11 bases, in that order; junction bases with no gene match: 8. The germline V gene has CDR1 ENHRY and CDR2 SYGVKD. This CDR3 region has 13 residues. The CDR3 coding sequence is TGTGCCATCAGTGCCGTGACAGGGGAAGGGCAGTATTTT. Protein sequence: CAISAVTGEGQYF.

In this sample, this clone turned up a few times. The chain is built from TRBV19 and TRBJ1-3, with D unresolved. From germline, CDR1 is LNHDA and CDR2 SQIVND (reference sequence). Deletions cut 3 bases from V and 0 bases from J, with 9 bases between. This CDR3 comprises 15 residues. CDR3: CASSISAISGNTIYF. For the CDR3, the DNA is TGTGCCAGTAGTATTTCGGCTATCTCTGGAAACACCATATATTTT. The full variable domain, its missing parts supplied by reference TRBV19 and TRBJ1-3, is DGGITQSPKYLFRKEGQNVTLSCEQNLNHDAMYWYRQDPGQGLRLIYYSQIVNDFQKGDIAEGYSVSREKKESFPLTVTSAQKNPTAFYLCASSISAISGNTIYFGEGSWLTVV.

The chain is built from TRBV6-6 and TRBJ1-5, with TRBD1 identical over 8 bases. This CDR3 contains 15 residues. The V and J ends lost 6 bases and 6 bases, in that order; junction bases with no gene match: 10. Germline CDR1 MNHNY, CDR2 SVGAGI (reference sequence). The CDR3 sequence: CASSDRGGTVQPQHF. For the CDR3, the DNA is TGTGCCAGCAGCGACAGGGGAGGCACCGTTCAGCCCCAGCATTTT.

This clone was recorded once. The CDR3 nucleotides read TGTGCCTGGAGGCCCCGACTAGGGGAAACCGGGGAGCTGTTTTTT. This encodes CAWRPRLGETGELFF. The chain combines TRBV30 with TRBJ2-2; TRBD2 might be the D (6 bases). V lost 3 bases and J lost 5, with 16 bases in between. The germline V gene encodes CDR1 GTSNPN and CDR2 SVGIG (reference sequence). The length of the CDR3 is 15 residues.

The chain has TRBV25-1 and TRBJ1-3; D is unclear. The ends were cut back, 4 bases at V and 1 base at J, with 11 bases in the middle. Germline CDR1 MGHDK, CDR2 SYGVNS. The CDR3 is 15 residues long. DNA of the CDR3: TGTGCCAGCAGTGCGGCCGGCTGGTCTGGAAACACCATATATTTT. It yields the protein CASSAAGWSGNTIYF. Supplemented by reference TRBV25-1 and TRBJ1-3, the full variable domain reads EADIYQTPRYLVIGTGKKITLECSQTMGHDKMYWYQQDPGMELHLIHYSYGVNSTEKGDLSSESTVSRIRTEHFPLTLESARPSHTSQYLCASSAAGWSGNTIYFGEGSWLTVV.

V and J are TRBV9 and TRBJ1-4; 7 bases map to TRBD1. CDR1 is SGDLS and CDR2 is YYNGEE in the germline V gene. Trimming at V came to 2 bases and at J to 8 bases, leaving 9 bases not matched to a gene. The CDR3 totals 15 residues. The CDR3 DNA sequence: TGTGCCAGCAGCGTGACCGGGACAGTCGGCGAAAAACTGTTTTTT. As protein: CASSVTGTVGEKLFF.

The V call is TRBV30, the J call TRBJ1-4, with a weak D call TRBD1 (5 bases). V was cut by 3 bases and J by 5 bases, with 16 bases left in between. The CDR3 runs to 15 residues. Germline V gene data show CDR1 as GTSNPN and CDR2 as SVGIG (reference sequence). CDR3 bases: TGTGCCTGGAGCCTTAAGCAGGGCCTAAATGAAAAACTGTTTTTT. Protein product: CAWSLKQGLNEKLFF. The complete variable domain, with remaining parts taken from reference TRBV30 and TRBJ1-4, reads SQTIHQWPATLVQPVGSPLSLECTVEGTSNPNLYWYRQAAGRGLQLLFYSVGIGQISSEVPQNLSASRPQDRQFILSSKKLLLSDSGFYLCAWSLKQGLNEKLFFGSGTQLSVL.

The chain carries TRBV6-2 or TRBV6-3 and TRBJ2-7; a weak D match, TRBD1 (5 bases). CDR3 length: 16 amino acids. With 2 bases removed from V and 0 bases from J, the gap between germline ends came to 14 bases. Germline V gene lookup returns CDR1 MNHEY and CDR2 SVGEGT. CDR3 in amino acids: CASSYTHKTVSYEQYF. The CDR3 region has the DNA TGTGCCAGCAGTTACACGCATAAGACAGTCTCCTACGAGCAGTACTTC.

The rearrangement joins TRBV10-3 to TRBJ2-6; tentative D call: TRBD1 (6 bases). This CDR3 comprises 18 residues. V dropped 2 bases and J dropped 2 bases, with 16 bases sitting between them. The germline V gene has CDR1 ENHRY and CDR2 SYGVKD. This CDR3 reads CAISENRVNSAGANVLTF. The CDR3 nucleotides are TGTGCCATCAGTGAGAACAGGGTGAATTCGGCTGGGGCCAACGTCCTGACTTTC.

V usage is TRBV7-3 and J usage is TRBJ1-4; no definite D call. V was pared by 2 bases and J by 15 bases, with 22 bases between. Germline assignment: CDR1 SGHTA and CDR2 FQGTGA. The CDR3 spans 15 residues. The CDR3: CASSLSSYNEKVMFF. For the CDR3, the DNA is TGTGCCAGCAGCTTATCCAGCTATAATGAAAAAGTGATGTTTTTT.

The rearrangement joins TRBV6-1 to TRBJ2-5; TRBD1 is a possible D gene (6 bases). With 3 bases removed from V and 0 bases from J, the gap between germline ends came to 17 bases. CDR1 is MNHNS, CDR2 SASEGT, per germline. The CDR3 has 17 residues. CDR3 protein: CASSDIGRGIYQETQYF. The CDR3 DNA is TGTGCCAGCAGTGATATAGGCAGGGGCATCTACCAAGAGACCCAGTACTTC.

This clone was recorded a few times. The chain carries TRBV7-6 and TRBJ1-1; no definite D call. Trimming stripped 1 base from V and 6 bases from J, with 9 bases between. Per germline, CDR1 SGHVS and CDR2 FNYEAQ. This CDR3 is built from 13 residues. The CDR3 DNA reads as TGTGCCAGCAGCTTAGGGGCAACCGCTGAAGCTTTCTTT. This sequence encodes CASSLGATAEAFF.

The chain couples TRBV4-1 to TRBJ2-7, with 7 positions matching TRBD2. Trimming removed 1 base from V and 4 bases from J; junction bases left unmatched: 7. CDR3 length equals 15 residues. Germline V gene lookup returns CDR1 MGHRA and CDR2 YSYEKL. CDR3 sequence reads: CASSQGGSSGYEQYF. DNA for the CDR3: TGCGCCAGCAGCCAAGGCGGGAGTTCAGGATACGAGCAGTACTTC.

The chain has TRBV19 and TRBJ2-3; D might be TRBD1 or TRBD2, each matching 6 bases. Germline-derived CDR1 and CDR2 are LNHDA and SQIVND (reference sequence). Trimming pared 7 bases from V and 0 bases from J, leaving 17 bases between. The CDR3 runs to 16 residues. The CDR3 DNA follows: TGTGCCAGTACCCCTAGGGGGGCCTTTAGCACAGATACGCAGTATTTT. Amino acids: CASTPRGAFSTDTQYF.

This chain uses TRBV20-1 with TRBJ1-1; 7 positions match TRBD1. This CDR3 has 11 residues. Germline loops: CDR1 DFQATT, CDR2 SNEGSKA (reference sequence). J lost 7 bases, V lost 3 bases, and 2 bases had no gene match. The CDR3 nucleotides are TGCAGTGCTAGGGGACAGAGTGAAGCTTTCTTT. This translates into CSARGQSEAFF.

The chain is built from TRBV5-1 and TRBJ1-1; TRBD1 might be the D (6 bases). The V end was cut by 0 bases, the J end by 1 base, with 7 bases between. This CDR3 is built from 14 residues. CDR1 is SGHRS, CDR2 YFSETQ, per germline. CDR3 coding DNA: TGCGCCAGCAGCTTGGCCAGGGGGAACACTGAAGCTTTCTTT. This translates into CASSLARGNTEAFF.

V usage is TRBV6-2 or TRBV6-3 and J usage is TRBJ2-7; 14 bases align to TRBD2. The V segment lost 4 bases and the J segment 6 bases; nucleotides outside the gene matches: 5. Looked up from germline, CDR1 is MNHEY and CDR2 is SVGEGT. The CDR3 runs to 15 residues. CDR3 protein: CASSSGLAGASEQYF. The CDR3 DNA sequence: TGTGCCAGCAGTTCGGGACTAGCGGGAGCATCCGAGCAGTACTTC.

The chain is built from TRBV10-3 and TRBJ2-7; TRBD2 is a possible D gene (6 bases). Germline loops: CDR1 ENHRY, CDR2 SYGVKD. CDR3 length equals 16 residues. V was clipped by 3 bases and J by 1 base, with 16 bases between them. In DNA, the CDR3 is TGTGCCATCAGTGATGGGTTTCGGGGGTCTTCCTACGAGCAGTACTTC. As protein: CAISDGFRGSSYEQYF.

The chain carries TRBV30 and TRBJ2-7, with D possibly being TRBD1 or TRBD2 (5 bases each). The length of the CDR3 is 12 residues. The V gene's germline CDR1 is GTSNPN and CDR2 SVGIG (reference sequence). V was shortened by 4 bases and J by 3 bases, with 10 bases between the two germline ends. The CDR3 is CAWTRDGYEQYF. Written as DNA, the CDR3 is TGTGCCTGGACAAGGGACGGCTACGAGCAGTACTTC.

The chain carries TRBV7-8 and TRBJ2-1; 10 bases are a match to TRBD2. V lost 5 bases to trimming and J lost 6 bases; unmatched junction nucleotides: 7. This CDR3 is built from 15 residues. From germline, CDR1 is SGHVS and CDR2 FQNEAQ. The CDR3 sequence: CASSISGRRFNEQFF. The DNA of the CDR3 is TGTGCCAGCAGCATTAGCGGGAGGAGGTTCAATGAGCAGTTCTTC.

V usage is TRBV18 and J usage is TRBJ2-1; unclear D gene. The V end lost 2 bases, the J end lost 7 bases, and 12 bases lay between the germline ends. CDR1 and CDR2 from the germline V gene are KGHSH and LQKENI. This CDR3 has 14 amino acids. The CDR3 DNA reads TGTGCCAGCTCACCAAACCTGGGTTTAAATGAGCAGTTCTTC. This sequence encodes CASSPNLGLNEQFF.

The chain couples TRBV12-3 or TRBV12-4 to TRBJ1-2; a weak D match, TRBD1 (6 bases). CDR3 length equals 11 residues. Trimming took off 5 bases at V and 6 bases at J, with 7 bases between the two ends. CDR3 amino acids: CASSPGDGYTF. The DNA for the CDR3 is TGTGCCAGCAGTCCAGGGGATGGCTACACCTTC.

The chain combines TRBV27 with TRBJ2-3, with D possibly being TRBD2 (5 bases). The germline CDR1 and CDR2 sequences are MNHEY and SMNVEV (reference sequence). CDR3 length equals 13 residues. V lost 2 bases, J lost 6 bases, and 9 bases lay in between. The CDR3, as DNA: TGTGCCAGCAGTTTAAGAGGGTATGATACGCAGTATTTT. Residues: CASSLRGYDTQYF.

The gene calls are TRBV4-1 and TRBJ2-1, with unresolved D. This CDR3 has 13 amino acids. Trimming left V 1 base short and J 7 bases short, with 8 bases between. The germline gives CDR1 MGHRA, CDR2 YSYEKL. CDR3 sequence (DNA): TGCGCCAGCAGCCAAGCCAGGCGAAATGAGCAGTTCTTC. It translates to CASSQARRNEQFF.

The chain is built from TRBV2 and TRBJ2-1, with D unclear. Germline CDR1 is SNHLY and CDR2 is FYNNEI. Trimming shortened V by 7 bases and J by 5 bases, and 6 bases separated the two germline ends. The CDR3 contains 11 residues. This CDR3 is CASTVDNEQFF. CDR3 sequence (DNA): TGTGCCAGCACCGTAGACAATGAGCAGTTCTTC. Drawing the rest from reference TRBV2 and TRBJ2-1, the complete variable domain is EPEVTQTPSHQVTQMGQEVILRCVPISNHLYFYWYRQILGQKVEFLVSFYNNEISEKSEIFDDQFSVERPDGSNFTLKIRSTKLEDSAMYFCASTVDNEQFFGPGTRLTVL.